The clone carrying this T cell receptor beta chain showed up just once. This record belongs to a study of T cell responses to AZD1222 COVID-19 vaccine. This CDR3 contains 16 residues. Trimming cost V 3 bases and J 1 base, with 13 bases left between them. CDR1 is ENHRY, CDR2 SYGVKD, per germline. Method: immunoSEQ multiplex PCR; TCRdb's copy keeps in-frame clones and lacks some. The repertoire holds 150,000 to 200,000 clones, with roughly nine tenths as singletons. This chain connects TRBV10-3 to TRBJ2-4; D is ambiguous. The clonotype comes from an adult who received the AZD1222 COVID-19 vaccine. The source material was peripheral blood, sampled 28 days after the second AZD1222 dose. For the CDR3, the DNA is TGTGCCATCAGTGACCCTATAAGCCCCGCCAAAAACATTCAGTACTTC. Its translation is CAISDPISPAKNIQYF.